Presented here are 15 T cell receptor beta chains from one specimen sequenced in a study of blood T cell repertoires in COVID-19. Sequencing used immunoSEQ multiplex PCR; TCRdb keeps in-frame clones, though not all of them. Altogether 310,000 or so clones are present, roughly 91% being singletons, with the ten largest covering 1%. The source material was peripheral blood. These TCRs come from a man over 45 with active or convalescent COVID-19.

This clone was counted once. The V call is TRBV7-9, the J call TRBJ2-7, with 8 bases identical to TRBD2. The length of the CDR3 is 14 residues. V lost 3 bases, J lost 0 bases, and 1 base stayed unmatched. Germline CDR1 SEHNR, CDR2 FQNEAQ (reference sequence). The CDR3 loop reads CASSFSGGSYEQYF. The CDR3 nucleotides read TGTGCCAGCAGCTTCAGCGGGGGCTCCTACGAGCAGTACTTC.

The rearrangement uses TRBV5-1 and TRBJ2-3, with 14 bases matching TRBD2. CDR3 length: 16 residues. The V gene end was trimmed by 4 bases and the J gene end by 5 bases; junction bases not matched to a gene: 6. CDR1 is SGHRS and CDR2 is YFSETQ in the germline V gene. CDR3 amino acids: CASSTTSGGAKDTQYF. CDR3 DNA: TGCGCCAGCAGCACGACTAGCGGGGGGGCCAAAGATACGCAGTATTTT. Complete variable domain (other parts from reference TRBV5-1 and TRBJ2-3): KAGVTQTPRYLIKTRGQQVTLSCSPISGHRSVSWYQQTPGQGLQFLFEYFSETQRNKGNFPGRFSGRQFSNSRSEMNVSTLELGDSALYLCASSTTSGGAKDTQYFGPGTRLTVL.

J is TRBJ1-5 and V is TRBV28, with D possibly TRBD1 on 6 matching bases. Trimming left V 6 bases short and J 1 base short, with 13 bases between. CDR3 length: 15 amino acids. Germline V gene sequence: CDR1 MDHEN, CDR2 SYDVKM. CDR3 in amino acids: CASREGGGSNQPQHF. The CDR3 region has the DNA TGTGCCAGCAGGGAGGGAGGGGGGAGCAATCAGCCCCAGCATTTT.

This chain uses TRBV6-6 with TRBJ1-2, with D tentatively TRBD1 (6 bases). The CDR3 is 14 amino acids. V gave up 5 bases and J gave up 5 bases, with 15 bases separating them. From germline, CDR1 is MNHNY and CDR2 SVGAGI (reference sequence). CDR3 in DNA: TGTGCCAGCAGTCAACGCACAGGGAATTATGGCTACACCTTC. It yields the protein CASSQRTGNYGYTF.

The sample holds one count of this clone. This chain connects TRBV6-6 to TRBJ2-2; D not resolved. Trimming left V 2 bases short and J 0 bases short, with 7 bases between. Looked up from germline, CDR1 is MNHNY and CDR2 is SVGAGI (reference sequence). This CDR3 contains 15 residues. DNA of the CDR3: TGTGCCAGCAGTTACCCCTACGCGAACACCGGGGAGCTGTTTTTT. Protein sequence: CASSYPYANTGELFF.

The chain uses TRBV6-1 and TRBJ2-5; D unresolved. This CDR3 comprises 12 residues. CDR1 and CDR2 (germline): MNHNS, SASEGT. V was pared by 3 bases and J by 0 bases, with 2 bases between. Here the CDR3 DNA reads TGTGCCAGCAGTGACAACCAAGAGACCCAGTACTTC. This codes for CASSDNQETQYF.

This chain uses TRBV7-9 with TRBJ2-3; a possible D gene is TRBD1 (5 bases). The V end lost 5 bases, the J end lost 4 bases, and 13 bases lay between the germline ends. Germline V gene data show CDR1 as SEHNR and CDR2 as FQNEAQ (reference sequence). The CDR3 sequence is 14 residues long. The CDR3 loop reads CASSKGARADTQYF. CDR3 in DNA: TGTGCCAGCAGCAAAGGGGCCAGGGCAGATACGCAGTATTTT.

The chain links TRBV21-1 to TRBJ2-6; TRBD1 is the table's D call, not checked against the DNA. TRBV21-1 corresponds to a pseudogene. The CDR3 spans 15 residues. CDR3 amino acids: CASSLRGPGANVLTF. In nucleotides, the CDR3 is TGTGCCAGCAGCCTCAGGGGACCTGGGGCCAACGTCCTGACTTTC.

CDR3 bases: TGTGCCAGCAGCCAGATGGGGGGTCTGGGGGATACGCAGTATTTT. This encodes CASSQMGGLGDTQYF. The chain links TRBV3-1 (or the pseudogene TRBV3-2) to TRBJ2-3; the D gene is possibly TRBD2 (6 bases). The V gene lost 3 bases and the J gene lost 6 bases, with 16 bases spanning the gap. The CDR3 totals 15 residues. Germline CDR1 LGHDT, CDR2 YNNKEL (reference sequence).

This rearrangement joins TRBV19 to TRBJ1-4; maybe TRBD1 (6 bases). From germline, CDR1 is LNHDA and CDR2 SQIVND (reference sequence). The length of the CDR3 is 14 residues. Trimming pared 7 bases from V and 0 bases from J, leaving 9 bases between. This CDR3 is CASNRQATNEKLFF. Written as DNA, the CDR3 is TGTGCCAGTAACCGACAGGCAACTAATGAAAAACTGTTTTTT.

The chain carries TRBV9 and TRBJ1-2; weak D call: TRBD1 (5 bases). Germline V gene sequence: CDR1 SGDLS, CDR2 YYNGEE. The CDR3 length is 15 residues. The ends were cut back, 4 bases at V and 0 bases at J, with 13 bases in the middle. The CDR3: CASSTGDGSNYGYTF. The DNA of the CDR3 is TGTGCCAGCAGCACGGGGGATGGTTCTAACTATGGCTACACCTTC.

This clone was found a few times. The genes are TRBV5-5 and TRBJ2-1; 8 bases are shared with TRBD1. The V and J ends lost 0 bases and 5 bases, in that order; junction bases with no gene match: 7. This CDR3 is built from 16 residues. Germline CDR1 reads SGHKS; CDR2 reads YYEKEE (reference sequence). The CDR3 coding sequence is TGTGCCAGCAGCTTGGGCCCCGGGACAGGCAACAATGAGCAGTTCTTC. This codes for CASSLGPGTGNNEQFF. Looking up the rest from reference TRBV5-5 and TRBJ2-1 gives the full variable domain: DAGVTQSPTHLIKTRGQQVTLRCSPISGHKSVSWYQQVLGQGPQFIFQYYEKEERGRGNFPDRFSARQFPNYSSELNVNALLLGDSALYLCASSLGPGTGNNEQFFGPGTRLTVL.

V and J are TRBV29-1 and TRBJ2-3; 14 bases match TRBD2. Per the germline V gene, CDR1 is SQVTM and CDR2 is ANQGSEA. Trimming removed 7 bases from V and 2 bases from J; junction bases left unmatched: 23. CDR3 length: 21 residues. CDR3 bases: TGCAGCGGATCGCTTCCGGGAGATACTCGGACTAGCGGGAGGTTCACAGATACGCAGTATTTT. It translates to CSGSLPGDTRTSGRFTDTQYF.

This chain joins TRBV29-1 and TRBJ1-1, with 9 bases identical to TRBD1. From germline, CDR1 is SQVTM and CDR2 ANQGSEA. J was trimmed by 4 bases and V by 4 bases; bases with no gene match: 7. The CDR3 has 14 residues. Written as DNA, the CDR3 is TGCAGCGTTGGGGGACAGGGAGGATCCACTGAAGCTTTCTTT. Translated, it gives CSVGGQGGSTEAFF.

V usage is TRBV27 and J usage is TRBJ2-3; TRBD2 might be the D (7 bases). This CDR3 is 16 amino acids long. The V gene lost 3 bases and the J gene lost 3 bases, with 16 bases spanning the gap. The germline V gene has CDR1 MNHEY and CDR2 SMNVEV (reference sequence). This CDR3 is CASSFGKGRGTDTQYF. The CDR3 DNA sequence: TGTGCCAGCAGTTTCGGGAAGGGGAGGGGGACAGATACGCAGTATTTT.